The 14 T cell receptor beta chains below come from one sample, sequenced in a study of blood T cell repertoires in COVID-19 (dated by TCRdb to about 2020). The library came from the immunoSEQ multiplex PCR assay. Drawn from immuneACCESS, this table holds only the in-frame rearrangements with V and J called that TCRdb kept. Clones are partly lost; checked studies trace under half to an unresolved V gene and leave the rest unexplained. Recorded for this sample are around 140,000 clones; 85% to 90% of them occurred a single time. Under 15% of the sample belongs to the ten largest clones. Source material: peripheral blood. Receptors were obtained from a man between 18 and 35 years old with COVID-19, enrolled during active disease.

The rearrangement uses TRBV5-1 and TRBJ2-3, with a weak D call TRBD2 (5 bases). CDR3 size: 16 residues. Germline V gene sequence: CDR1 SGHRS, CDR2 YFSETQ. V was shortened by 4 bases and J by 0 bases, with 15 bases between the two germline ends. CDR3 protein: CASSGQEVRSTDTQYF. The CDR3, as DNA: TGCGCCAGCAGCGGGCAGGAGGTTAGGAGCACAGATACGCAGTATTTT.

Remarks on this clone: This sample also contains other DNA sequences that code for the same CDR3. The CDR3 here is CASSPARGHEQFF. DNA for the CDR3: TGTGCCAGCTCACCAGCCAGGGGGCATGAGCAGTTCTTC. This chain connects TRBV18 to TRBJ2-1, with 8 bases that match TRBD1. Losses at the gene ends were 2 bases for V and 8 bases for J; bases not matched to a gene: 2. The CDR3 consists of 13 residues. Germline values: CDR1 KGHSH, CDR2 LQKENI.

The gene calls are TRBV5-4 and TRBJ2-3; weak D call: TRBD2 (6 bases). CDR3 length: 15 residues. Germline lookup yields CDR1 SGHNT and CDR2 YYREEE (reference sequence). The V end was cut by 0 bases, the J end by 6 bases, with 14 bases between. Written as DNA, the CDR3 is TGTGCCAGCAGCTTGGGCGCGGCGGGGTGGGATACGCAGTATTTT. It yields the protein CASSLGAAGWDTQYF.

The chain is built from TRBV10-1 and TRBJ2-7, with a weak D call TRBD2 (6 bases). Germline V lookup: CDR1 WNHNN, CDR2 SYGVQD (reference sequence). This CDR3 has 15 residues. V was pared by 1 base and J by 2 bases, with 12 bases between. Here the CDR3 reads CASSELAGPPYEQYF. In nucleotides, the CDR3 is TGCGCCAGCAGTGAGTTGGCGGGACCCCCCTACGAGCAGTACTTC.

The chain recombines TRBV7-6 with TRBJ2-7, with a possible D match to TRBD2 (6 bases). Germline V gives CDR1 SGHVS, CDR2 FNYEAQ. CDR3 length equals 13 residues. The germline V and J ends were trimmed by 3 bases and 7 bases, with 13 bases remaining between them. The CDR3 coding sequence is TGTGCCAGCAGCTTGGACGGAGGAGGGGAGCAGTACTTC. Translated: CASSLDGGGEQYF.

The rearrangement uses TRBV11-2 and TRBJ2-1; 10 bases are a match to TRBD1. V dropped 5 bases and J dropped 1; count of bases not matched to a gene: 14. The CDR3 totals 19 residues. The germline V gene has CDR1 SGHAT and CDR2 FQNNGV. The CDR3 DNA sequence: TGTGCCAGCAGCCCTGTCCCGGGACAGGGGCGAAGGTCCTACAATGAGCAGTTCTTC. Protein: CASSPVPGQGRRSYNEQFF.

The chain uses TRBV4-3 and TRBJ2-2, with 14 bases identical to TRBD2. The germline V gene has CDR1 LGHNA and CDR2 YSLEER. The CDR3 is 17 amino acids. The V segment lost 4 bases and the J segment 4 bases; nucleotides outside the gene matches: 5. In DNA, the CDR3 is TGCGCCAGCAGCCGGGGACTAGCGGGAGATGCCACCGGGGAGCTGTTTTTT. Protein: CASSRGLAGDATGELFF.

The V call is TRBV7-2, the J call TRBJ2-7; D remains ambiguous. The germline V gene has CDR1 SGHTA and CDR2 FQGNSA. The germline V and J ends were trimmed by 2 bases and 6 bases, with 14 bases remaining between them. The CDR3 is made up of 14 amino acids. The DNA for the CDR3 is TGTGCCAGCAGCTTAATGGTGAGCCTCCCCGAGCAGTACTTC. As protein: CASSLMVSLPEQYF.

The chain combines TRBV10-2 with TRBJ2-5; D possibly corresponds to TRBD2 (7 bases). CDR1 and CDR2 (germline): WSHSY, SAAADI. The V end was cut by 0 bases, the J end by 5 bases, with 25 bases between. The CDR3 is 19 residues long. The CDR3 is CASSESKLRGGGFRETQYF. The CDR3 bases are TGCGCCAGCAGTGAGTCGAAGTTAAGGGGAGGGGGATTCCGGGAGACCCAGTACTTC.

The chain's CDR3 is CASSLSLAKNIQYF. In nucleotides, the CDR3 is TGTGCCAGCAGTTTATCACTAGCCAAAAACATTCAGTACTTC. The chain carries TRBV28 and TRBJ2-4, with unresolved D. Between the trimmed V and J ends, which lost 1 base and 0 bases, there was a span of 4 bases. This CDR3 comprises 14 residues. Germline CDR1 reads MDHEN; CDR2 reads SYDVKM.

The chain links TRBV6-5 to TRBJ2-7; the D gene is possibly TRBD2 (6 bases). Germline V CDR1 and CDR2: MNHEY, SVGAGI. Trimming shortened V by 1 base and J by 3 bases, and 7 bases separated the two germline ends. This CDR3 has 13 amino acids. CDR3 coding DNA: TGTGCCAGCAGTTACTTGGGGGGCTACGAGCAGTACTTC. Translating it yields CASSYLGGYEQYF.

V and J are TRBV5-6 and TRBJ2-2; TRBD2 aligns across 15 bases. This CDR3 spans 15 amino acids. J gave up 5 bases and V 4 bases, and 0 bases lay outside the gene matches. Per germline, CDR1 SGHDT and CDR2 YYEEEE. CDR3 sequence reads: CASSGLAGGTGELFF. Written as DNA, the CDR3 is TGTGCCAGCAGCGGACTAGCGGGAGGGACCGGGGAGCTGTTTTTT.

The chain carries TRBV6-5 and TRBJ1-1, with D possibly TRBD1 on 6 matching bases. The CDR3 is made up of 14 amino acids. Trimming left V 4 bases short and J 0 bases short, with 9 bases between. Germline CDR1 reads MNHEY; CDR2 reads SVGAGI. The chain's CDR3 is CASSWTELNTEAFF. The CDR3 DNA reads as TGTGCCAGCAGTTGGACAGAGCTGAACACTGAAGCTTTCTTT.

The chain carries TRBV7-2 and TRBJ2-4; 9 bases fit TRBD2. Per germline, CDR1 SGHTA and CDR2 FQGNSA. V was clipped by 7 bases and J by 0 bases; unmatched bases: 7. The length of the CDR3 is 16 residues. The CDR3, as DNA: TGTGCCAGCAACTCCCTAGCGGGACTAGCCAAAAACATTCAGTACTTC. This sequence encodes CASNSLAGLAKNIQYF. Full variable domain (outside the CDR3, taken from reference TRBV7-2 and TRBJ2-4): GAGVSQSPSNKVTEKGKDVELRCDPISGHTALYWYRQSLGQGLEFLIYFQGNSAPDKSGLPSDRFSAERTGGSVSTLTIQRTQQEDSAVYLCASNSLAGLAKNIQYFGAGTRLSVL.